These 27 T cell receptor beta chains were sequenced from one sample in a study of T cell responses to AZD1222 COVID-19 vaccine. Sequenced by immunoSEQ multiplex PCR; TCRdb stores in-frame clones only, minus some. The sample records roughly 150,000 clones, about 90% being singletons. The specimen comprised peripheral blood, sampled on day 0 of AZD1222 vaccination. The receptors were gathered from an adult in good health.

CDR3: CSVRFRESGYTF. Here the CDR3 DNA reads TGCAGCGTTCGATTCCGGGAGAGTGGCTACACCTTC. V usage is TRBV29-1 and J usage is TRBJ1-2; D gene unclear. Trimming cost V 5 bases and J 7 bases, with 14 bases left between them. This CDR3 is built from 12 residues. Germline CDR1 is SQVTM and CDR2 is ANQGSEA.

Only one count was recorded for this clone. J is TRBJ2-6 and V is TRBV7-2; weak D call: TRBD2 (5 bases). In germline, CDR1 is SGHTA, CDR2 FQGNSA. The germline V and J ends were trimmed by 5 bases and 0 bases, with 8 bases remaining between them. CDR3 length: 15 amino acids. CDR3 sequence reads: CASSPSFSGANVLTF. The CDR3 DNA reads as TGTGCCAGCAGCCCTAGCTTCTCTGGGGCCAACGTCCTGACTTTC.

The chain links TRBV10-1 to TRBJ2-3; D is uncertain. The CDR3 length is 13 residues. Trimming stripped 4 bases from V and 8 bases from J, with 13 bases between. CDR1 WNHNN and CDR2 SYGVQD come from the germline V gene (reference sequence). The CDR3 sequence is CASSALDLSTQYF. The CDR3 region has the DNA TGCGCCAGCAGTGCATTGGACCTATCTACGCAGTATTTT.

V usage is TRBV18 and J usage is TRBJ2-3, with 12 bases that match TRBD2. The CDR3 extends over 18 amino acids. J lost 0 bases, V lost 3 bases, and 7 bases had no gene match. Germline V CDR1 and CDR2: KGHSH, LQKENI. The CDR3 region has the DNA TGTGCCAGCTCACCTCTAGCGGGAGGGTCCGCTAGCACAGATACGCAGTATTTT. Protein sequence: CASSPLAGGSASTDTQYF.

The J gene is TRBJ2-1, the V gene TRBV19; D gene unclear. The germline gives CDR1 LNHDA, CDR2 SQIVND (reference sequence). CDR3 size: 13 residues. Trimming pared 3 bases from V and 6 bases from J, leaving 9 bases between. The CDR3: CASSIGNFNEQFF. The CDR3 bases are TGTGCCAGTAGTATTGGCAACTTCAATGAGCAGTTCTTC.

The chain joins TRBV19 to TRBJ1-5, with D possibly being TRBD1 (6 bases). Germline CDR1 and CDR2: LNHDA and SQIVND (reference sequence). The CDR3 sequence is 16 residues long. Between the trimmed V and J ends, which lost 3 bases and 4 bases, there was a span of 16 bases. For the CDR3, the DNA is TGTGCCAGTAGTATCCCCAGACAGGCCTTTAATCAGCCCCAGCATTTT. It encodes CASSIPRQAFNQPQHF.

The chain uses TRBV7-2 and TRBJ2-5; D gene unclear. Trimming removed 1 base at V and 5 bases at J, with 11 bases between. This CDR3 spans 14 amino acids. Germline V lookup: CDR1 SGHTA, CDR2 FQGNSA. CDR3 coding DNA: TGTGCCAGCAGCTTAGGGAAGAGTAGGGAGACCCAGTACTTC. It yields the protein CASSLGKSRETQYF. Full variable domain (missing parts from reference TRBV7-2 and TRBJ2-5): GAGVSQSPSNKVTEKGKDVELRCDPISGHTALYWYRQSLGQGLEFLIYFQGNSAPDKSGLPSDRFSAERTGGSVSTLTIQRTQQEDSAVYLCASSLGKSRETQYFGPGTRLLVL.

The V gene is TRBV4-3, the J gene TRBJ2-5, with D perhaps TRBD1 (6 bases). Germline V gene lookup returns CDR1 LGHNA and CDR2 YSLEER. Trimming left V 0 bases short and J 3 bases short, with 14 bases between. This CDR3 comprises 16 residues. The CDR3 DNA reads TGCGCCAGCAGCCAAGAAGTTGGACGACAGGAAGAGACCCAGTACTTC. Amino acids: CASSQEVGRQEETQYF.

The rearrangement joins TRBV15 to TRBJ1-5; no clear D gene. Germline loops: CDR1 LNHNV, CDR2 YYDKDF (reference sequence). Trimming cost V 5 bases and J 0 bases, with 11 bases left between them. This CDR3 comprises 15 residues. CDR3 sequence (DNA): TGTGCCACCAGCGCAGAACCGTTTAGCAATCAGCCCCAGCATTTT. Amino acids: CATSAEPFSNQPQHF.

This clone has at least ten counts. The rearrangement joins TRBV6-5 to TRBJ1-5, with 10 bases lining up with TRBD1. This CDR3 contains 14 residues. V shed 6 bases, J shed 6 bases, and the junction held 5 bases outside the gene matches. Germline loops: CDR1 MNHEY, CDR2 SVGAGI. This CDR3 is CASSLTGGGQPQHF. CDR3 nucleotides: TGTGCCAGCAGCCTGACAGGGGGCGGTCAGCCCCAGCATTTT.

The V call is TRBV28, the J call TRBJ2-1; 9 nucleotides agree with TRBD1. V was pared by 4 bases and J by 5 bases, with 9 bases of the junction left unmatched. CDR1 is MDHEN, CDR2 SYDVKM, per germline. The CDR3 has 16 amino acids. The CDR3 DNA is TGTGCCAGCAGTTATACCGGGACAGGGACAGACAATGAGCAGTTCTTC. It is translated as CASSYTGTGTDNEQFF.

The chain has TRBV7-9 and TRBJ2-7, with TRBD2 matching 14 bases. The V gene's germline CDR1 is SEHNR and CDR2 FQNEAQ (reference sequence). The CDR3 is made up of 15 amino acids. After removal of 3 bases from V and 6 bases from J, the junction contained 4 bases not matched to a gene. The CDR3 reads CASSFEGTSGSEQYF. Here the CDR3 DNA reads TGTGCCAGCAGCTTTGAAGGGACTAGCGGGAGCGAGCAGTACTTC. Variable domain in full (rest from reference TRBV7-9 and TRBJ2-7): DTGVSQNPRHKITKRGQNVTFRCDPISEHNRLYWYRQTLGQGPEFLTYFQNEAQLEKSRLLSDRFSAERPKGSFSTLEIQRTEQGDSAMYLCASSFEGTSGSEQYFGPGTRLTVT.

The J gene is TRBJ1-2, the V gene TRBV7-6, with D perhaps matching TRBD1 (6 bases). From germline, CDR1 is SGHVS and CDR2 FNYEAQ. There are 15 residues in the CDR3. V lost 1 base, J lost 3 bases, and 12 bases lay in between. The CDR3 sequence is CASSLEWGGHYGYTF. In DNA form, the CDR3 reads TGTGCCAGCAGCTTAGAGTGGGGGGGGCACTATGGCTACACCTTC.

V and J are TRBV28 and TRBJ1-5; tentatively, D is TRBD1 (6 bases). This CDR3 contains 17 residues. Germline CDR1 and CDR2: MDHEN and SYDVKM. Trimming removed 4 bases from V and 4 bases from J, with 20 bases in between. The CDR3: CASSSYSRGMKNQPQHF. CDR3 nucleotides: TGTGCCAGCAGTTCCTATTCGAGGGGGATGAAAAATCAGCCCCAGCATTTT.

The rearrangement uses TRBV28 and TRBJ1-1, with 10 nucleotides matching TRBD1. The J segment lost 4 bases and the V segment lost 3 bases, leaving 8 bases of the junction unmatched. Germline V gives CDR1 MDHEN, CDR2 SYDVKM. There are 16 residues in the CDR3. The CDR3 sequence is CASSFRGQGGGTEAFF. CDR3 in DNA: TGTGCCAGCAGTTTCCGAGGACAGGGGGGCGGCACTGAAGCTTTCTTT. The full variable domain, completed using reference TRBV28 and TRBJ1-1, is DVKVTQSSRYLVKRTGEKVFLECVQDMDHENMFWYRQDPGLGLRLIYFSYDVKMKEKGDIPEGYSVSREKKERFSLILESASTNQTSMYLCASSFRGQGGGTEAFFGQGTRLTVV.

The chain has TRBV19 and TRBJ1-2, with TRBD1 identical over 8 bases. V lost 4 bases and J lost 6; bases outside the gene matches: 7. Germline V gene data show CDR1 as LNHDA and CDR2 as SQIVND (reference sequence). This CDR3 is built from 14 residues. The CDR3 loop reads CASSTHTGGNGYTF. The DNA of the CDR3 is TGTGCCAGTAGTACCCATACAGGGGGTAATGGCTACACCTTC.

DNA of the CDR3: TGTGCCACACAACAACAGGGGTTGAAAAACTATGGCTACACCTTC. This encodes CATQQQGLKNYGYTF. The genes are TRBV2 and TRBJ1-2; the match to TRBD1 covers 7 bases. V lost 10 bases, J lost 2 bases, and 13 bases stayed unmatched. Germline V gene lookup returns CDR1 SNHLY and CDR2 FYNNEI. This CDR3 has 15 amino acids.

This rearrangement joins TRBV9 to TRBJ1-6; maybe TRBD1 (5 bases). Trimming removed 4 bases from V and 6 bases from J, with 14 bases in between. Germline V lookup: CDR1 SGDLS, CDR2 YYNGEE. There are 15 residues in the CDR3. The CDR3 protein is CASSPGGQGNSPLHF. Written as DNA, the CDR3 is TGTGCCAGCAGCCCCGGCGGGCAGGGTAATTCACCCCTCCACTTT.

The chain joins TRBV3-1 (or the pseudogene TRBV3-2) to TRBJ1-1, with 9 bases lining up with TRBD1. The CDR3 consists of 15 residues. The junction had 3 bases not matched to a gene; V was cut back by 3 bases and J by 1 base. Germline CDR1 LGHDT, CDR2 YNNKEL (reference sequence). The CDR3 DNA is TGTGCCAGCAGCCACACAGGGGGCGCGAACACTGAAGCTTTCTTT. It is translated as CASSHTGGANTEAFF.

The CDR3 spells CASSLSSYNEQFF. For the CDR3, the DNA is TGTGCCAGCAGCTTAAGCTCCTACAATGAGCAGTTCTTC. This chain joins TRBV28 and TRBJ2-1, with D hard to call. The CDR3 runs to 13 residues. The V and J ends lost 6 bases and 0 bases respectively, with 6 bases between them. Germline V gives CDR1 MDHEN, CDR2 SYDVKM. Supplemented by reference TRBV28 and TRBJ2-1, the full variable domain reads DVKVTQSSRYLVKRTGEKVFLECVQDMDHENMFWYRQDPGLGLRLIYFSYDVKMKEKGDIPEGYSVSREKKERFSLILESASTNQTSMYLCASSLSSYNEQFFGPGTRLTVL.

The chain employs TRBV5-8 and TRBJ2-2; D uncertain. The ends were cut back, 4 bases at V and 6 bases at J, with 16 bases in the middle. Germline-derived CDR1 and CDR2 are SGHTS and YDEGEE. The CDR3 length is 15 residues. The DNA of the CDR3 is TGTGCCAGCAGCAATAGTCTGCGAAGGGCCGGGGAGCTGTTTTTT. Translating it yields CASSNSLRRAGELFF.

This chain uses TRBV6-6 with TRBJ2-1; 9 bases match TRBD1. The CDR3 runs to 17 residues. Per the germline V gene, CDR1 is MNHNY and CDR2 is SVGAGI (reference sequence). V lost 5 bases to trimming and J lost 5 bases; unmatched junction nucleotides: 13. The CDR3: CASSRGTFGTGNNEQFF. The CDR3 bases are TGTGCCAGCAGTCGAGGCACTTTTGGGACAGGGAACAATGAGCAGTTCTTC.

The chain is built from TRBV5-5 and TRBJ2-1; no definite D call. The V gene lost 6 bases and the J gene lost 6 bases, with 7 bases spanning the gap. CDR1 SGHKS and CDR2 YYEKEE come from the germline V gene (reference sequence). The CDR3 sequence is 11 residues long. The CDR3 DNA sequence: TGTGCCAGCACCGGCGGCAATGAGCAGTTCTTC. It is translated as CASTGGNEQFF.

This rearrangement joins TRBV15 to TRBJ2-3; either TRBD1 or TRBD2 may supply D (5 bases each). This CDR3 comprises 15 residues. Trimming took off 0 bases at V and 2 bases at J, with 9 bases between the two ends. In germline, CDR1 is LNHNV, CDR2 YYDKDF (reference sequence). The CDR3 sequence is CATSRDGGSTDTQYF. In DNA, the CDR3 is TGTGCCACCAGCAGAGATGGGGGATCCACAGATACGCAGTATTTT.

V is TRBV5-5 and J is TRBJ2-4, with D tentatively TRBD1 (6 bases). The V gene's germline CDR1 is SGHKS and CDR2 YYEKEE (reference sequence). The CDR3 covers 16 residues. Trimming took 4 bases from V and 1 from J, leaving 15 bases between them. The CDR3, as DNA: TGTGCCAGCAGCCGGTTAGGGGGTTCGGCCAAAAACATTCAGTACTTC. It specifies CASSRLGGSAKNIQYF. The whole variable domain, remainder taken from reference TRBV5-5 and TRBJ2-4, is DAGVTQSPTHLIKTRGQQVTLRCSPISGHKSVSWYQQVLGQGPQFIFQYYEKEERGRGNFPDRFSARQFPNYSSELNVNALLLGDSALYLCASSRLGGSAKNIQYFGAGTRLSVL.

This clone was seen a handful of times. The chain uses TRBV5-1 and TRBJ2-7; TRBD2 is a possible D gene (5 bases). V dropped 0 bases and J dropped 5 bases, with 12 bases sitting between them. This CDR3 has 14 amino acids. Germline loops: CDR1 SGHRS, CDR2 YFSETQ. The DNA for the CDR3 is TGCGCCAGCAGCTTGGGCGACTATGGCAACGAGCAGTACTTC. The encoded protein is CASSLGDYGNEQYF.

This clone was picked up a small number of times. The V gene is TRBV6-5, the J gene TRBJ1-2, with D uncertain. Germline V gene sequence: CDR1 MNHEY, CDR2 SVGAGI. V lost 4 bases to trimming and J lost 2 bases, with 2 bases between them. This CDR3 has 11 amino acids. CDR3 coding DNA: TGTGCCAGCAGTTGGAACTATGGCTACACCTTC. This gives the protein CASSWNYGYTF.